These 32 T cell receptor beta chains were all obtained from the same sample, sequenced in a study of response to subunit inactivated influenza vaccine. MiXCR was run by TCRdb on the RT-PCR reads, yielding one entry per CDR3 protein. The table lists about 650,000 distinct CDR3 sequences, approximately 14% of them singletons. The material sequenced was PBMCs from blood, taken 12 days after vaccination. The receptors come from a man aged 50 to 59 who received an inactivated influenza vaccine.

The chain uses TRBV7-2 and TRBJ2-7, with D unresolved. Germline loops: CDR1 SGHTA, CDR2 FQGNSA. Between the trimmed V and J ends, which lost 0 bases and 3 bases, there was a span of 12 bases. The CDR3 has 15 residues. CDR3 nucleotides: TGTGCCAGCAGCTTAGCGGCCCAGGATTACTACGAGCAGTACTTC. It specifies CASSLAAQDYYEQYF.

This clonotype was seen only a few times. The rearrangement links TRBV20-1 to TRBJ1-2; 11 nucleotides agree with TRBD1. Germline CDR1 reads DFQATT; CDR2 reads SNEGSKA (reference sequence). The junction had 11 bases not matched to a gene; V was cut back by 4 bases and J by 4 bases. CDR3 length: 16 residues. The chain's CDR3 is CSATPGQGAAFYGYTF. In DNA form, the CDR3 reads TGCAGTGCTACCCCCGGACAGGGGGCCGCCTTCTATGGCTACACCTTC.

This clonotype has a handful of counts. V gene TRBV7-3 combines with J gene TRBJ2-7; D might be TRBD1 (6 bases). Trimming shortened V by 0 bases and J by 2 bases, and 8 bases separated the two germline ends. The CDR3 runs 14 residues. Germline V CDR1 and CDR2: SGHTA, FQGTGA. CDR3 region: CASSLTPGAYEQYF. The CDR3 coding sequence is TGTGCCAGCAGCTTAACCCCAGGGGCCTACGAGCAGTACTTC.

DNA for the CDR3: TGCGCCAGCAGCACAGGGATGAGGACAGATACGCAGTATTTT. The encoded protein is CASSTGMRTDTQYF. The V gene is TRBV23-1, the J gene TRBJ2-3, with TRBD1 as a possible D gene (6 bases). TRBV23-1 is sorted into the ORF group, with uncertain function. This CDR3 contains 14 residues. V was cut by 6 bases and J by 3 bases, with 13 bases left in between.

The rearrangement uses TRBV4-2 and TRBJ1-5; D might be TRBD1 (5 bases). The germline V gene encodes CDR1 LGHNA and CDR2 YNFKEQ. Trimming pared 0 bases from V and 1 base from J, leaving 7 bases between. The CDR3 runs to 15 residues. The CDR3 bases are TGTGCCAGCAGCCAAGAGGGGACGAGCAATCAGCCCCAGCATTTT. Residues: CASSQEGTSNQPQHF.

This chain uses TRBV3-1 with TRBJ2-5; 9 bases match TRBD2. Unmatched junction bases numbered 9, after V lost 1 base and J lost 3 bases. Germline V CDR1 and CDR2: LGHDT, YNNKEL (reference sequence). This CDR3 has 17 amino acids. This chain's CDR3 is CASSQVSGLATEETQYF. The CDR3 region has the DNA TGTGCCAGCAGCCAAGTGAGCGGACTAGCGACCGAAGAGACCCAGTACTTC.

This chain links TRBV27 with TRBJ1-1, with 9 bases matching TRBD1. Germline values: CDR1 MNHEY, CDR2 SMNVEV (reference sequence). This CDR3 comprises 15 residues. V lost 5 bases and J lost 6; bases outside the gene matches: 10. CDR3 protein: CASSTTGTGWSEAFF. DNA for the CDR3: TGTGCCAGCAGTACAACCGGGACAGGGTGGTCTGAAGCTTTCTTT.

The CDR3, as DNA: TGCAGTGCCGCGCGCCCAGGGGCAGGCGGGGAGCTGTTTTTT. Its protein product is CSAARPGAGGELFF. The gene calls are TRBV20-1 and TRBJ2-2; D may be TRBD1 (6 bases). The CDR3 has 14 amino acids. Trimming took 6 bases from V and 7 from J, leaving 18 bases between them. The germline V gene encodes CDR1 DFQATT and CDR2 SNEGSKA (reference sequence).

This clonotype turned up a few times. V is TRBV12-3 or TRBV12-4 and J is TRBJ2-1; TRBD1 matches 7 bases. The V gene end was trimmed by 7 bases and the J gene end by 5 bases; junction bases not matched to a gene: 11. This CDR3 spans 15 amino acids. This CDR3 reads CASNKQGQENNEQFF. The CDR3 nucleotides are TGTGCCAGCAATAAACAGGGGCAAGAGAACAATGAGCAGTTCTTC.

The chain recombines TRBV5-1 with TRBJ2-3; 9 nucleotides line up with TRBD2. Germline CDR1 reads SGHRS; CDR2 reads YFSETQ. This CDR3 contains 16 residues. The ends lost 3 bases at V and 6 bases at J; junction bases unmatched: 11. The CDR3 spells CASSSSPSGVLDTQYF. The CDR3 DNA reads as TGCGCCAGCAGCTCCTCTCCTAGCGGGGTACTGGATACGCAGTATTTT.

The chain links TRBV3-1 to TRBJ2-7; 8 positions agree with TRBD1. This CDR3 contains 13 residues. Germline loops: CDR1 LGHDT, CDR2 YNNKEL (reference sequence). V was pared by 5 bases and J by 6 bases, with 6 bases of the junction left unmatched. As DNA, the CDR3 is TGTGCCAGCAGCGGCCGACAGGGGATCGAGCAGTACTTC. It encodes CASSGRQGIEQYF.

This clonotype has at least ten counts. The chain uses TRBV6-1 and TRBJ1-5; no clear D. The CDR3 is made up of 12 amino acids. The germline V gene has CDR1 MNHNS and CDR2 SASEGT. V was trimmed by 2 bases and J by 6 bases, leaving 5 bases between them. CDR3 sequence (DNA): TGTGCCAGCAGTGAAAATATTCAGCCCCAGCATTTT. Amino acid sequence: CASSENIQPQHF.

The chain carries TRBV6-1 and TRBJ2-1; tentative D call: TRBD2 (5 bases). V lost 0 bases, J lost 2 bases, and 8 bases lay in between. The length of the CDR3 is 15 residues. The germline gives CDR1 MNHNS, CDR2 SASEGT. CDR3 DNA: TGTGCCAGCAGTGAAGCGGGAGCCCCCTACAATGAGCAGTTCTTC. Amino acids: CASSEAGAPYNEQFF.

The genes are TRBV6-5 and TRBJ2-7; possible D gene TRBD2, 6 bases. This CDR3 region has 13 residues. Germline CDR1 MNHEY, CDR2 SVGAGI. With 4 bases removed from V and 5 bases from J, the gap between germline ends came to 12 bases. The CDR3 DNA sequence: TGTGCCAGCAGTTCCGGGGGTACCCACGAGCAGTACTTC. It codes for CASSSGGTHEQYF.

This clonotype was observed a few times. This rearrangement joins TRBV5-5 to TRBJ2-1; D may match TRBD1 or TRBD2 (6 bases each). The CDR3 covers 15 residues. Looked up from germline, CDR1 is SGHKS and CDR2 is YYEKEE (reference sequence). Deletions cut 4 bases from V and 9 bases from J, with 20 bases between. CDR3 DNA: TGTGCCAGCAGCGTGACTAGGGGGGAATTTCTTGAGCAGTTCTTC. Its translation: CASSVTRGEFLEQFF.

This clonotype was observed a few times. The chain carries TRBV4-1 and TRBJ2-1; weak D call: TRBD1 (5 bases). This CDR3 is 15 amino acids long. Germline loops: CDR1 MGHRA, CDR2 YSYEKL. Deletions cut 1 base from V and 9 bases from J, with 16 bases between. The CDR3 reads CASSQGTSRRGEQFF. The CDR3 DNA follows: TGCGCCAGCAGCCAAGGGACAAGCAGGCGCGGTGAGCAGTTCTTC.

The chain employs TRBV6-2 or TRBV6-3 and TRBJ2-2; unclear D gene. V lost 4 bases and J 5 bases, leaving 11 bases between the germline ends. Germline V lookup: CDR1 MNHEY, CDR2 SVGEGT. This CDR3 has 14 residues. Here the CDR3 DNA reads TGTGCCAGCAGTTTTGGGGTCGGAACCGGGGAGCTGTTTTTT. Its protein is CASSFGVGTGELFF.

The V and J genes are TRBV27 and TRBJ2-7; no clear D gene. V was pared by 3 bases and J by 2 bases, with 17 bases between. The V gene's germline CDR1 is MNHEY and CDR2 SMNVEV (reference sequence). This CDR3 comprises 16 residues. The CDR3 is CASSFAAAGYPYEQYF. As DNA, the CDR3 is TGTGCCAGCAGTTTTGCGGCCGCCGGATACCCCTACGAGCAGTACTTC.

This clonotype was detected many times. The chain recombines TRBV6-2 or TRBV6-3 with TRBJ2-2; D is perhaps TRBD1 (5 bases). The CDR3 is made up of 16 amino acids. V lost 5 bases and J 0 bases, leaving 13 bases between the germline ends. In germline, CDR1 is MNHEY, CDR2 SVGEGT. CDR3 sequence (DNA): TGTGCCAGCAGTAAAAGACAGTTATCGAACACCGGGGAGCTGTTTTTT. It translates to CASSKRQLSNTGELFF.

The chain carries TRBV6-2 or TRBV6-3 and TRBJ2-2; tentatively, D is TRBD1 or TRBD2 (7 bases each). The V gene's germline CDR1 is MNHEY and CDR2 SVGEGT. The V end was cut by 9 bases, the J end by 7 bases, with 15 bases between. The CDR3 covers 13 residues. CDR3 in amino acids: CASDREGRGELFF. DNA of the CDR3: TGTGCCAGTGACAGGGAGGGGCGCGGGGAGCTGTTTTTT.

The V call is TRBV4-2, the J call TRBJ2-7; D call uncertain. Trimming shortened V by 0 bases and J by 5 bases, and 11 bases separated the two germline ends. The CDR3 consists of 14 residues. Per germline, CDR1 LGHNA and CDR2 YNFKEQ. CDR3 amino acids: CASSQDRWEHEQYF. The CDR3 DNA sequence: TGTGCCAGCAGCCAAGATCGGTGGGAACACGAGCAGTACTTC.

Many counts were recorded for this clonotype. The chain has TRBV18 and TRBJ2-5; 7 bases are a match to TRBD1. Germline CDR1 is KGHSH and CDR2 is LQKENI. After removal of 8 bases from V and 2 bases from J, the junction contained 11 bases not matched to a gene. There are 15 residues in the CDR3. CDR3 amino acids: CASSPRTGGQETQYF. CDR3 nucleotide sequence: TGTGCCAGCAGTCCCAGGACAGGTGGACAAGAGACCCAGTACTTC.

The genes are TRBV7-9 and TRBJ2-7; TRBD2 matches 7 bases. Germline V gene sequence: CDR1 SEHNR, CDR2 FQNEAQ (reference sequence). With 5 bases clipped from V and 2 bases from J, the junction kept 6 bases outside the gene matches. CDR3 length: 14 residues. CDR3 coding DNA: TGTGCCAGCAGCCCCCGGGACTACACCTACGAGCAGTACTTC. Its translation: CASSPRDYTYEQYF.

This chain connects TRBV4-1 to TRBJ2-3; TRBD2 matches at 7 bases. The V and J ends lost 6 bases and 0 bases, in that order; junction bases with no gene match: 12. The CDR3 runs to 17 residues. CDR1 and CDR2 from the germline V gene are MGHRA and YSYEKL. Here the CDR3 reads CASRQSASGTSTDTQYF. Here the CDR3 DNA reads TGCGCCAGCAGGCAATCAGCTAGCGGAACTAGCACAGATACGCAGTATTTT.

This clonotype was detected a few times. The chain employs TRBV20-1 and TRBJ2-1, with TRBD1 identical over 7 bases. V lost 1 base, J lost 0 bases, and 3 bases stayed unmatched. The CDR3 contains 15 residues. Germline V gene data show CDR1 as DFQATT and CDR2 as SNEGSKA (reference sequence). This CDR3 reads CSARGDSNSYNEQFF. In DNA form, the CDR3 reads TGCAGTGCTAGAGGGGACAGTAACTCCTACAATGAGCAGTTCTTC.

This clonotype occurred a few times. This chain links TRBV7-2 with TRBJ1-2; D unresolved. Germline CDR1 and CDR2: SGHTA and FQGNSA. V gave up 1 base and J gave up 8 bases, with 14 bases separating them. The CDR3 spans 14 residues. The CDR3 region has the DNA TGTGCCAGCAGCTTAGGATTATGGACGGGCGGCTACACCTTC. It translates to CASSLGLWTGGYTF. The entire variable domain, with the rest obtained from reference TRBV7-2 and TRBJ1-2, is as follows: GAGVSQSPSNKVTEKGKDVELRCDPISGHTALYWYRQSLGQGLEFLIYFQGNSAPDKSGLPSDRFSAERTGGSVSTLTIQRTQQEDSAVYLCASSLGLWTGGYTFGSGTRLTVV.

This clonotype showed up many times. This chain links TRBV5-1 with TRBJ2-3; no clear D gene. The CDR3 is made up of 14 amino acids. Trimming shortened V by 6 bases and J by 9 bases, and 20 bases separated the two germline ends. CDR1 is SGHRS and CDR2 is YFSETQ in the germline V gene. The CDR3 sequence: CASTVSSSTATQYF. In DNA, the CDR3 is TGCGCCAGCACCGTCTCCTCTTCAACAGCGACGCAGTATTTT.

V is TRBV20-1 and J is TRBJ2-1, with 9 bases that match TRBD2. V was clipped by 8 bases and J by 8 bases; unmatched bases: 10. CDR3 length: 13 amino acids. CDR1 and CDR2 from the germline V gene are DFQATT and SNEGSKA (reference sequence). The CDR3: CSSLVSGGYEQFF. The DNA for the CDR3 is TGCAGTTCGTTGGTTAGCGGGGGTTATGAGCAGTTCTTC.

This clonotype was seen more than once but under ten times. The chain has TRBV29-1 and TRBJ1-1, with a possible D match to TRBD1 (5 bases). This CDR3 contains 13 residues. Germline V gene lookup returns CDR1 SQVTM and CDR2 ANQGSEA. V shed 5 bases and J shed 0 bases, with 10 bases lying between them. The CDR3 here is CSVRGRMNTEAFF. The CDR3 DNA sequence: TGCAGCGTTAGGGGCAGGATGAACACTGAAGCTTTCTTT.

This clonotype was observed many times. The junction and the germline gene differ at one end; a read error may be behind it. The J gene is TRBJ2-2, the V gene TRBV15; 8 positions match TRBD1. This CDR3 comprises 15 residues. The germline V gene encodes CDR1 LNHNV and CDR2 YYDKDF (reference sequence). CDR3 DNA: TGTGCCACCAGCCGAGACAGGGGGAACACCGGGGAGCTGTTTTTT. Encoded protein: CATSRDRGNTGELFF.

This clonotype turned up a few times. This rearrangement joins TRBV12-3 or TRBV12-4 to TRBJ2-1; D perhaps matches TRBD1 (6 bases). CDR3 length: 13 amino acids. V was shortened by 5 bases and J by 10 bases, with 15 bases between the two germline ends. In DNA, the CDR3 is TGTGCCAGCAGTGCCTCGACAGGAGGAGAGCAGTTCTTC. It is translated as CASSASTGGEQFF.

Only a few counts were recorded for this clonotype. J is TRBJ2-1 and V is TRBV24-1, with D uncertain. CDR3 size: 14 residues. CDR1 is KGHDR, CDR2 SFDVKD, per germline. V was shortened by 1 base and J by 0 bases, with 3 bases between the two germline ends. CDR3 DNA sequence: TGTGCCACCAGTGATTTAGGCTCCTACAATGAGCAGTTCTTC. This gives the protein CATSDLGSYNEQFF.